The clone carrying this T cell receptor beta chain turned up a few times. The entry originates in a study of T cells after yellow fever vaccination. About the research overall: Low-cell-number fractions underwent preparation using SMART-Seq v4 Ultra Low Input.

This CDR3 is 13 amino acids long. The germline V gene encodes CDR1 SGHTA and CDR2 FQGNSA. The junction had 12 bases not matched to a gene; V was cut back by 6 bases and J by 16 bases. The study made its TCR cDNA through 5'RACE template switching. That step introduced a universal primer site along with UMIs. Each CDR3 protein is one row after TCRdb ran MiXCR on the 5' RACE reads. Of fewer than 650,000 distinct CDR3 sequences in the sample, just over 20% are singletons; the top ten hold less than 20%. The sample consisted of PBMCs, taken more than 20 days after the first yellow fever vaccination. The source is a man younger than 35 who received the YFV17D yellow fever vaccine. This chain connects TRBV7-2 to TRBJ2-1, with TRBD1 matching over 10 bases. The CDR3 DNA reads TGTGCCAGCAGAAATAGCCCGGGACAGGGGTACTTCTTC. Translation: CASRNSPGQGYFF.